This T cell receptor (beta chain) derives from a study of T cell clonotyping in hematopoietic cell transplantation. J was trimmed by 5 bases and V by 5 bases; bases with no gene match: 3. Germline lookup yields CDR1 DFQATT and CDR2 SNEGSKA (reference sequence). The CDR3 is made up of 11 amino acids. Recipients were bled about 28 days pretransplant and at posttransplant days 30, 100, 180. TCRdb keeps only in-frame clones here, not all; method: immunoSEQ multiplex PCR. The data show about 13,000 clones, approximately 92% seen once. Specimen: PBMCs, collected 100 days after allogeneic stem cell transplant. V usage is TRBV20-1 and J usage is TRBJ2-7, with 7 bases lining up with TRBD1. The TCR sequence derives from a female patient in her forties or fifties who had an allogeneic stem cell transplant from an unrelated donor, so the T cells may come from the graft donor. Some clones in this sample may be carry-over from other donors' samples. As DNA, the CDR3 is TGCAGTGCTCATACAGGGGACGAGCAGTACGTC. This codes for CSAHTGDEQYV.